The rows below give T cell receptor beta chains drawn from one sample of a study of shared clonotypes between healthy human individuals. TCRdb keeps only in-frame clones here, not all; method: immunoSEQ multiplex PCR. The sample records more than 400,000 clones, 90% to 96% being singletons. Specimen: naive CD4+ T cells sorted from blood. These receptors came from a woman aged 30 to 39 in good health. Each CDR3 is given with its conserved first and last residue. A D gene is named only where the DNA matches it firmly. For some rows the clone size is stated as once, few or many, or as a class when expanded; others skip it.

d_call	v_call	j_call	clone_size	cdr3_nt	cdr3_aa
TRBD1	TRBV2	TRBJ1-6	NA	TGTGCCAGCAAAGGGGGCAGCGCTAGCTCCTATAATTCACCCCTCCACTTT	CASKGGSASSYNSPLHF
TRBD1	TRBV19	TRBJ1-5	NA	TGTGCCAGTAGTGCTGGGACAGGGGGCCTCAATCAGCCCCAGCATTTT	CASSAGTGGLNQPQHF
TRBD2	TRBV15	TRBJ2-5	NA	TGTGCCACCAGCAGAGTCCCTAGCGGGATCCCCCTCAGCGCGGCGACCCAGTACTTC	CATSRVPSGIPLSAATQYF
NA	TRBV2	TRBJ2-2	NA	TGTGCCAGCAGCCTCCAGGGATATACCGGGGAGCTGTTTTTT	CASSLQGYTGELFF
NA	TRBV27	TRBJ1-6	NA	TGTGCCAGCAGTTTTAACGGGGAGTCACCCCTCCACTTT	CASSFNGESPLHF
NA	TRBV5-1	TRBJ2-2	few	TGCGCCAGCAGCTTAAACTCTGGCACCGGGGAGCTGTTTTTT	CASSLNSGTGELFF
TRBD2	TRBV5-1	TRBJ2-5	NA	TGCGCCAGCAGCTTTAGGACTAGCGGGTCCTCATCTCAAGAGACCCAGTACTTC	CASSFRTSGSSSQETQYF
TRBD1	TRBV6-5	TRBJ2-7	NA	TGTGCCAGCAGTTCAGACAGGGGGAGCTCCTACGAGCAGTACTTC	CASSSDRGSSYEQYF
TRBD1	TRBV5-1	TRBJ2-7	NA	TGCGCCAGCAGCTCGGACTGGGACAGGGGGAGCGAGCAGTACTTC	CASSSDWDRGSEQYF
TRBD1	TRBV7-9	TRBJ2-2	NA	TGTGCCAGCAGTTACGATACAGGGGCCGGGGAGCTGTTTTTT	CASSYDTGAGELFF
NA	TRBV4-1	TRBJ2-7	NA	TGCGCCAGCAGCCAAGATTGGGTAGATAACTACCTCTACGAGCAGTACTTC	CASSQDWVDNYLYEQYF
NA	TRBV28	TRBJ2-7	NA	TGTGCCAGCAGGAACGTAAATAGGCGCGAGCAGTACTTC	CASRNVNRREQYF
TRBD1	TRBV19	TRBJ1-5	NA	TGTGCCAGTAGTCCGGAGACAGGGCGGCTGAATCAGCCCCAGCATTTT	CASSPETGRLNQPQHF
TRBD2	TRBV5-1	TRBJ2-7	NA	TGCGCCAGCAGCATCGGGACTAGCGGGAGTTTCACCTACGAGCAGTACTTC	CASSIGTSGSFTYEQYF
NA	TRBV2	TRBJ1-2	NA	TGTGCCAGCAGGGGCCGGCTGATGTCCTATGGCTACACCTTC	CASRGRLMSYGYTF
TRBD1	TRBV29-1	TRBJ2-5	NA	TGCAGCGTTGCCTTTCCGGGACAGACTTTTGAGGAGCAGTACTTC	CSVAFPGQTFEEQYF
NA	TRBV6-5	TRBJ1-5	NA	TGTGCCAGCAGTTACAGGACCCAATCTTTTCAGCCCCAGCATTTT	CASSYRTQSFQPQHF
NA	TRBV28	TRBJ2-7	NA	TGTGCCAGCAGTCCCCCGGGTACATACTCCTACGAGCAGTACTTC	CASSPPGTYSYEQYF
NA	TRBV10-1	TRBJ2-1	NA	TGCGCCAGCAGTGAGTCGGACCATTCCAATGAGCAGTTCTTC	CASSESDHSNEQFF
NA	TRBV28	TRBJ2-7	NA	TGTGCCAGCAGTTTAGCGACCTACGAGCAGTACTTC	CASSLATYEQYF
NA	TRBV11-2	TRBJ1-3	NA	TGTGCCAGCAGCCCGTCGTCGCAGGCGGACACCATATATTTT	CASSPSSQADTIYF
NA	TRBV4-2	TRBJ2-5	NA	TGTGCCAGCAGCCAAGATTCTCGGCAGCAAGAGACCCAGTACTTC	CASSQDSRQQETQYF
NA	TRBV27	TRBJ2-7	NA	TGTGCCAGCAGGCTTGTCGGGAGCTACGAGCAGTACTTC	CASRLVGSYEQYF
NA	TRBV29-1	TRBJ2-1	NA	TGCAGCGCCCCCGGGCGTGCTGCCCTCTCCTACAATGAGCAGTTCTTC	CSAPGRAALSYNEQFF
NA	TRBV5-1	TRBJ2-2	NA	TGCGCCAGCAGCTTGGGCGGATCGAACACCGGGGAGCTGTTTTTT	CASSLGGSNTGELFF
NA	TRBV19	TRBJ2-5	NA	TGTGCCAGTAGTATTTCGGGGACCCAGTACTTC	CASSISGTQYF
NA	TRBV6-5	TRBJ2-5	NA	TGTGCCAGCAGTTACAGGCCAGCGCAAGAGACCCAGTACTTC	CASSYRPAQETQYF
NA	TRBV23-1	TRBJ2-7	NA	TGCGCCAGCAGACTTCGCAGGGCCTACGAGCAGTACTTC	CASRLRRAYEQYF
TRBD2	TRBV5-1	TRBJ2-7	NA	TGCGCCAGCAGCTTGGCGTTAGCGGGAGCTTACGAGCAGTACTTC	CASSLALAGAYEQYF
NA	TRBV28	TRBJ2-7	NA	TGTGCCAGCAGTTACGAGGGTTGGAGTCCCTACGAGCAGTACTTC	CASSYEGWSPYEQYF
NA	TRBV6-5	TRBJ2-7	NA	TGTGCCAGCAGTCCGGGTTTCGGGCCGGCCTACGAGCAGTACTTC	CASSPGFGPAYEQYF
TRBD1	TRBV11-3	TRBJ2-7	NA	TGTGCCAGCAGCCAGGGGGACTCCTACGAGCAGTACTTC	CASSQGDSYEQYF
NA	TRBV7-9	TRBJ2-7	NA	TGTGCCAGCAGCTTTCAATCGACGGGAGAGCAGTACTTC	CASSFQSTGEQYF
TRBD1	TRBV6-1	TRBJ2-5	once	TGTGCCAGCAGTGAAGGTAGCAGGGGGCACCAAGAGACCCAGTACTTC	CASSEGSRGHQETQYF
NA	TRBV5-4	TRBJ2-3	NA	TGTGCCAGCAGCTTCACGGGAGACACAGATACGCAGTATTTT	CASSFTGDTDTQYF
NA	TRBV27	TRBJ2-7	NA	TGTGCCAGCAGTATAGCATCCAGGCAGGGGAACGAGCAGTACTTC	CASSIASRQGNEQYF
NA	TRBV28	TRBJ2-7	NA	TGTGCCAGCAGTTTTTTCAGGTCCGGAGAGCAGTACTTC	CASSFFRSGEQYF
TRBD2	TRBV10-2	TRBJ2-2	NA	TGCGCCAGCACCAAATCAGAAGGGACTAGCGGGAGGGCCGTCACCGGGGAGCTGTTTTTT	CASTKSEGTSGRAVTGELFF
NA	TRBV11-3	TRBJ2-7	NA	TGTGCCAGCAGCTTAGGCAGGGGGGAGGATTACGAGCAGTACTTC	CASSLGRGEDYEQYF
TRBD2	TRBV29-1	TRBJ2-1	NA	TGCAGCGTTGAACCACTAGCGGACTCCTACAATGAGCAGTTCTTC	CSVEPLADSYNEQFF
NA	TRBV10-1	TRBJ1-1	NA	TGCGCCACCTCCCGAGGACGGGCTACTGAAGCTTTCTTT	CATSRGRATEAFF
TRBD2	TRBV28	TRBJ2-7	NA	TGTGCCAGCAGTTTAGGTCCGGGAGGGCCGATCCACGAGCAGTACTTC	CASSLGPGGPIHEQYF
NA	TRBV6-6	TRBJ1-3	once	TGTGCCAGCAGTTCTGACAGGAAGGCTGGAAACACCATATATTTT	CASSSDRKAGNTIYF
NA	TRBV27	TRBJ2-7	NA	TGTGCCAGCAGTTTATCGATCCGCGAACCCTACGAGCAGTACTTC	CASSLSIREPYEQYF
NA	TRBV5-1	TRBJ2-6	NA	TGCGCCAGCAGCTTGGTTCAGCCTGGGGCCAACGTCCTGACTTTC	CASSLVQPGANVLTF
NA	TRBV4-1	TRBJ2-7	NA	TGCGCCAGCAGCCAAGATAACTTGTCGGAGCAGTACTTC	CASSQDNLSEQYF
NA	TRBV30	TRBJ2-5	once	TGTGCCTGGAGACTCAACCGGGGGACCCACCAAGAGACCCAGTACTTC	CAWRLNRGTHQETQYF
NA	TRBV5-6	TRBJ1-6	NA	TGTGCCAGCAGCGCGGCGACAGACCGTTTGTGGGTTAATTCACCCCTCCACTTT	CASSAATDRLWVNSPLHF
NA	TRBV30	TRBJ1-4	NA	TGTGCCTGTGGGGTGACAGTTAATGAAAAACTGTTTTTT	CACGVTVNEKLFF
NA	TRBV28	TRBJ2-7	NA	TGTGCCAGCAGTTCCCTCCCTACCTACGAGCAGTACTTC	CASSSLPTYEQYF
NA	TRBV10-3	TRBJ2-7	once	TGTGCCATCACTCGGCGAAGGGGCCTCGAGCAGTACTTC	CAITRRRGLEQYF
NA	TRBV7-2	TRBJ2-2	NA	TGTGCCAGCAGGACTAACACCGGGGAGCTGTTTTTT	CASRTNTGELFF
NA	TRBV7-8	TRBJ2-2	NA	TGTGCCAGCAGCTTAGTACTAGCCGGGGAGCTGTTTTTT	CASSLVLAGELFF
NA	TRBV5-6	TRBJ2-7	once	TGTGCCAGCAGCCCGCCGGGTGGTAGCTCCTACGAGCAGTACTTC	CASSPPGGSSYEQYF
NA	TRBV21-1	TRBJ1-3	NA	TGTGCCAGCAGCAAAGCCAGTGGGCAGGAGCCCTCTGGAAACACCATATATTTT	CASSKASGQEPSGNTIYF